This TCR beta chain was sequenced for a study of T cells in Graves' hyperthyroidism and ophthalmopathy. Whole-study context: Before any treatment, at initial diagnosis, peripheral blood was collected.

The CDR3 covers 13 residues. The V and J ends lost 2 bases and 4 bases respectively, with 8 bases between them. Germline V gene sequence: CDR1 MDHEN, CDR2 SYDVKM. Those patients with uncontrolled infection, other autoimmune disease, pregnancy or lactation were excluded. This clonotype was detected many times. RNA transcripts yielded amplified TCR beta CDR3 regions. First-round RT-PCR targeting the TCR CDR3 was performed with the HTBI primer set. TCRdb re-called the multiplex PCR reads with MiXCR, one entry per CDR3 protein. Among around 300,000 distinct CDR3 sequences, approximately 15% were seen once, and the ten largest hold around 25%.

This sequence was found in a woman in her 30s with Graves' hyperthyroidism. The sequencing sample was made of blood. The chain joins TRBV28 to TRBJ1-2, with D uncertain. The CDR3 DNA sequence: TGTGCCAGCAGTTTAACTCACCTCTATGGCTACACCTTC. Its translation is CASSLTHLYGYTF.